The present entry profiles one TCR beta chain with its context. The antigen it binds to is not known. The read is 3 residues too short to cover the CDR3 end, so that end is filled in from the germline J gene. V lost 5 bases and J lost 4 bases, and the count of bases not matched to a germline gene is 9. The CDR3 goes from the cysteine to the phenylalanine over 15 residues. Of the CDR3's DNA, 36 bases were read; they are in frame from base 1. Via the germline V gene, CDR1 is SGHTS and CDR2 YDEGEE. This specimen belongs to a study of T cell clonality in common variable immunodeficiency (dated by TCRdb to the mid-2010s). General findings and caveats noted by the study authors: Correlations of repertoire features with clinical complications were constrained by heterogeneity among patients within the CVID cohort. Fewer TCRbeta clones were shared among CVID subjects than among healthy controls (p < 0.0001). CVID TCRbeta sequences reportedly showed fewer deletions and N-nucleotide insertions and lacked highly modified clones with 13 or more V deletions. TCRbeta clonality was higher in CVID subjects than in healthy controls (t-test p = 0.018), and the increase was most characteristic of about a third of subjects. It was noted by the authors that sequencing of the repertoires of T cell subpopulations would be needed to clarify the cause of the increased clonality in CVID. Although equal DNA input was used, an average of approximately 82,000 unique sequences per sample was obtained for controls, compared with some 34,000 for CVID samples.

Most CVID patients and most healthy controls were of Caucasian heritage. From each donor, roughly 4.5 to 8 ml of heparinized peripheral whole blood was collected. TCRbeta CDR3 repertoires were sequenced from genomic DNA of adults with common variable immune deficiency (CVID) and healthy adult controls. The control group was made up of around 22 healthy adult volunteers (10 male and approximately twelve female) whose ages ranged from 23 to 66 years, with a mean age of almost 35. Diluted blood was density-centrifuged over Hypaque 1077 or Ficoll-Paque to isolate peripheral blood mononuclear cells. Genomic DNA was extracted from unsorted mononuclear cells by Qiagen column purification or by a centrifugation-based method. Equivalent amounts of genomic DNA from CVID and control samples were used as sequencing input. For every sample, a 60 bp segment covering the rearranged TCRbeta CDR3 region was amplified and then sequenced. TCRbeta amplification used the immunoSEQ assay, a bias-corrected multiplex PCR with high-throughput sequencing. The source study handled its data this way. Each unique nucleotide sequence was treated as a clone and annotated with V, D and J genes, copy number and frequency. Sequences were labeled productive if in frame, and non-productive if out of frame or containing stop codons. Clonality was calculated from Shannon's entropy as previously described. The predicted amino acid sequences of productive clones were used to derive the mean CDR3 Kyte-Doolittle hydropathy. Scaled V gene usage was hierarchically clustered using Manhattan distance and complete linkage with the R hclust function. To assess clone sharing by CDR3 amino acid sequence, 12 repertoires per group were resampled over 100 rounds. The repertoires were screened for 60 to 85 published EBV-specific TCRbeta sequences and around 250 published CMV-specific TCRbeta sequences. Analysis left out a couple of CVID samples that produced under 10,000 sequences, so fewer than 50 CVID repertoires remained. TCRdb took this table from immuneACCESS and kept in-frame rearrangements with V and J called. Such tables lack part of the clones; where checked against another copy, unresolved V genes explain under half of the gap, and the rest is unexplained. D and trimming were read from the DNA, whereas the V and J calls and clone size are those reported in that table. The sample counts tens of thousands of clones, each observed more than once. The top ten clones comprise roughly 3% of the sample.

Sequencing used peripheral blood mononuclear cells. The rearrangement combines TRBV5-8 with TRBJ2-1; a stretch of 7 junction bases matches TRBD2. This clonotype originated in a person between 18 and 70 years old in good health. The sequenced part of the CDR3 DNA is TGTGCCAGCAGTTCGGGACTATCCTGGTACAATGAG. Translated, this gives CASSSGLSWYNE. The CDR3 as a whole reads CASSSGLSWYNEQFF.